The T cell receptor beta chain under discussion was sequenced for a study of blood T cell repertoires in COVID-19. About the research overall: Whether acute or convalescent, the COVID-19 samples came from the United States, Italy and Spain. Nucleic acid was either cDNA or gDNA, and it came from T cells, B-cell-depleted T cells, or PBMCs.

The CDR3 is 15 amino acids. V gave up 1 base and J gave up 1 base; unmatched junction bases: 4. Germline V lookup: CDR1 SGHTA, CDR2 FQGNSA. Authors' analysis steps: Reference gene primer amplification gave estimated nucleated cell counts. The table came from immunoSEQ multiplex PCR; TCRdb's copy has only in-frame clones and leaves some out. V, J and clone size are taken as reported in that table, and D and trimming were inferred from the DNA itself. This table holds 45,000 to 55,000 clones, approximately 84% found once. The sample taken for sequencing was peripheral blood. This rearrangement joins TRBV7-2 to TRBJ2-7; 7 bases align to TRBD1. The receptor's source is a human donor in a cohort sampled during active COVID-19. Written as DNA, the CDR3 is TGTGCCAGCAGCTTAGATTCGGGACAGTCCTACGAGCAGTACTTC. Translated: CASSLDSGQSYEQYF. Full variable domain (rest looked up from reference TRBV7-2 and TRBJ2-7): GAGVSQSPSNKVTEKGKDVELRCDPISGHTALYWYRQSLGQGLEFLIYFQGNSAPDKSGLPSDRFSAERTGGSVSTLTIQRTQQEDSAVYLCASSLDSGQSYEQYFGPGTRLTVT.